This TCR beta chain emerged from a study of CD8 T cells in Susac syndrome. Study-wide findings and caveats: In its TCR sequencing and HLA analysis, the study acknowledged that the number of individuals was relatively small.

With random hexamers, about 0.45 to 1 ug RNA was reverse transcribed. Amplification of TCR beta CDR3 by immunoSEQ multiplex PCR spanned 54 Vbeta and 13 Jbeta. TCRdb used MiXCR to reprocess the immunoSEQ multiplex PCR reads, holding one entry per CDR3 protein. The data show about 71,000 distinct CDR3 sequences, with 96% seen just once and approximately 0.11% held by the top ten. Worth noting for this clonotype: Antigen specificity is unknown.

Blood CD8+ and CD4+ T cells underwent high-throughput TCR beta sequencing. The CD8+ and CD4+ T cells were negatively isolated, with the TEMRA cells enriched by FACS. Trimming pared 0 bases from V and 8 bases from J, leaving 14 bases between. This CDR3 comprises 15 residues. The germline V gene has CDR1 DFQATT and CDR2 SNEGSKA (reference sequence). The clonotype originates from a human donor with multiple sclerosis. The source material was CD4+ T cells from PBMCs. The rearrangement joins TRBV20-1 to TRBJ1-6, with unresolved D. CDR3 bases: TGCAGTGCTAGAGATGGAGAGTTAAACCATTCACCCCTCCACTTT. Amino acid sequence: CSARDGELNHSPLHF.